Listed below are T cell receptor beta chains from one sample, sequenced in a study of OX40 agonist ivuxolimab in advanced cancers. Generated by immunoSEQ multiplex PCR, the TCRdb table keeps only in-frame clones and is missing some. The sample lists around 70,000 clones, around 83% seen once, with less than 0.85% in the top ten. This specimen was CD4+ or CD8+ T cells sorted from blood, taken in a trial of the OX40 agonist ivuxolimab. The receptors come from an adult with an advanced solid tumor such as melanoma, head and neck, liver or kidney cancer. Both conserved end residues are part of each CDR3. Each record gives: clone size, V gene, D gene, J gene, CDR3 protein, CDR3 DNA. The D gene is left open where the match is weak. Not all rows give a size; the values are once, few, many and, for expanded clones, a class.

clone_size: few; v_call: TRBV28; d_call: NA; j_call: TRBJ1-2; cdr3_aa: CASSLSRGDGYTF; cdr3_nt: TGTGCCAGCAGTTTATCCCGCGGTGATGGCTACACCTTC
clone_size: NA; v_call: TRBV10-3; d_call: TRBD1; j_call: TRBJ1-2; cdr3_aa: CAISPTGDGYTF; cdr3_nt: TGTGCCATCAGCCCAACAGGGGATGGCTACACCTTC
clone_size: NA; v_call: TRBV6-1; d_call: TRBD1; j_call: TRBJ2-3; cdr3_aa: CASSEDRTSTDTQYF; cdr3_nt: TGTGCCAGCAGTGAGGACAGGACTAGCACAGATACGCAGTATTTT
clone_size: once; v_call: TRBV28; d_call: NA; j_call: TRBJ2-3; cdr3_aa: CASRILGSTTDTQYF; cdr3_nt: TGTGCCAGCAGGATCCTAGGTTCGACGACAGATACGCAGTATTTT
clone_size: NA; v_call: TRBV9; d_call: NA; j_call: TRBJ1-1; cdr3_aa: CASSGGQAEAFF; cdr3_nt: TGTGCCAGCAGCGGAGGACAAGCTGAAGCTTTCTTT
clone_size: NA; v_call: TRBV9; d_call: TRBD1; j_call: TRBJ1-2; cdr3_aa: CASSPYRGPNYGYTF; cdr3_nt: TGTGCCAGCAGCCCTTACAGGGGTCCCAACTATGGCTACACCTTC
clone_size: NA; v_call: TRBV15; d_call: NA; j_call: TRBJ1-4; cdr3_aa: CATSRVGGVAEKLFF; cdr3_nt: TGTGCCACCAGCAGAGTAGGGGGGGTTGCGGAAAAACTGTTTTTT
clone_size: NA; v_call: TRBV7-3; d_call: TRBD2; j_call: TRBJ2-2; cdr3_aa: CASRGLEAGELFF; cdr3_nt: TGTGCCAGCAGGGGACTAGAGGCCGGGGAGCTGTTTTTT
clone_size: NA; v_call: TRBV4-2; d_call: NA; j_call: TRBJ2-3; cdr3_aa: CASADLGTDTQYF; cdr3_nt: TGTGCCAGCGCCGACTTGGGCACAGATACGCAGTATTTT
clone_size: NA; v_call: TRBV5-6; d_call: NA; j_call: TRBJ2-1; cdr3_aa: CASSVTMGGPFHEQFF; cdr3_nt: TGTGCCAGCAGCGTCACTATGGGGGGCCCTTTTCACGAGCAGTTCTTC
clone_size: NA; v_call: TRBV6-5; d_call: NA; j_call: TRBJ1-6; cdr3_aa: CASSLSEGSPLHF; cdr3_nt: TGTGCCAGCAGTCTTTCGGAAGGTTCACCCCTCCACTTT
clone_size: NA; v_call: TRBV19; d_call: NA; j_call: TRBJ2-7; cdr3_aa: CASSIDGRQVRGYEQYF; cdr3_nt: TGTGCCAGTAGTATAGACGGGAGACAAGTGAGGGGCTACGAGCAGTACTTC
clone_size: NA; v_call: TRBV27; d_call: TRBD1; j_call: TRBJ2-4; cdr3_aa: CASSLEDRAKNIQYF; cdr3_nt: TGTGCCAGCAGTTTAGAGGACAGGGCCAAAAACATTCAGTACTTC
clone_size: once; v_call: TRBV30; d_call: TRBD1; j_call: TRBJ2-3; cdr3_aa: CAWTPTGASTDTQYF; cdr3_nt: TGTGCCTGGACCCCTACAGGGGCTAGCACAGATACGCAGTATTTT
clone_size: NA; v_call: TRBV9; d_call: NA; j_call: TRBJ1-1; cdr3_aa: CASSVAGDTEAFF; cdr3_nt: TGTGCCAGCAGCGTAGCGGGGGACACTGAAGCTTTCTTT
clone_size: NA; v_call: TRBV29-1; d_call: NA; j_call: TRBJ1-2; cdr3_aa: CSVLSGNYGYTF; cdr3_nt: TGCAGCGTTCTTTCGGGGAACTATGGCTACACCTTC
clone_size: NA; v_call: TRBV27; d_call: TRBD2; j_call: TRBJ2-2; cdr3_aa: CASSSSGRVEGGQLFF; cdr3_nt: TGTGCCAGCAGTTCAAGCGGGAGGGTGGAGGGCGGTCAGCTGTTTTTT
clone_size: NA; v_call: TRBV18; d_call: TRBD2; j_call: TRBJ2-5; cdr3_aa: CASSPGTSGRRQETQYF; cdr3_nt: TGTGCCAGCTCACCCGGGACTAGCGGGAGGAGACAAGAGACCCAGTACTTC
clone_size: NA; v_call: TRBV5-4; d_call: NA; j_call: TRBJ2-7; cdr3_aa: CASSTGPGLYEQYF; cdr3_nt: TGTGCCAGCAGCACCGGGCCAGGTCTCTACGAGCAGTACTTC
clone_size: NA; v_call: TRBV30; d_call: NA; j_call: TRBJ2-3; cdr3_aa: CAWSGGGTDTQYF; cdr3_nt: TGTGCCTGGAGTGGCGGGGGCACAGATACGCAGTATTTT
clone_size: NA; v_call: TRBV6-1; d_call: NA; j_call: TRBJ1-3; cdr3_aa: CASSTGSKNTIYF; cdr3_nt: TGTGCCAGCAGTACCGGGTCGAAGAACACCATATATTTT
clone_size: NA; v_call: TRBV19; d_call: NA; j_call: TRBJ1-3; cdr3_aa: CASSFTPDSGNTIYF; cdr3_nt: TGTGCCAGTAGTTTTACCCCTGACTCTGGAAACACCATATATTTT
clone_size: NA; v_call: TRBV28; d_call: NA; j_call: TRBJ2-3; cdr3_aa: CASNRVPDTQYF; cdr3_nt: TGTGCCAGCAACAGGGTTCCAGATACGCAGTATTTT
clone_size: NA; v_call: TRBV5-1; d_call: NA; j_call: TRBJ2-5; cdr3_aa: CASSSDSPGETQYF; cdr3_nt: TGCGCCAGCAGCTCCGACAGCCCAGGGGAGACCCAGTACTTC
clone_size: NA; v_call: TRBV11-2; d_call: NA; j_call: TRBJ2-3; cdr3_aa: CASSLAAGLGDTQYF; cdr3_nt: TGTGCCAGCAGCTTAGCCGCGGGTCTGGGGGATACGCAGTATTTT
clone_size: once; v_call: TRBV4-1; d_call: NA; j_call: TRBJ1-5; cdr3_aa: CASSQKTGWDQPQHF; cdr3_nt: TGCGCCAGCAGCCAAAAAACAGGGTGGGATCAGCCCCAGCATTTT
clone_size: NA; v_call: TRBV25-1; d_call: TRBD1; j_call: TRBJ2-2; cdr3_aa: CASSGRQGATGELFF; cdr3_nt: TGTGCCAGCAGTGGACGACAGGGGGCCACCGGGGAGCTGTTTTTT
clone_size: NA; v_call: TRBV6-5; d_call: NA; j_call: TRBJ2-5; cdr3_aa: CASKEGVGETQYF; cdr3_nt: TGTGCCAGCAAGGAGGGGGTCGGGGAGACCCAGTACTTC
clone_size: NA; v_call: TRBV27; d_call: TRBD1; j_call: TRBJ2-5; cdr3_aa: CASASPGQGGTQYF; cdr3_nt: TGTGCCAGCGCTTCCCCTGGACAGGGAGGGACCCAGTACTTC
clone_size: NA; v_call: TRBV6-9; d_call: NA; j_call: TRBJ1-2; cdr3_aa: CASSYQGHNYGYTF; cdr3_nt: TGTGCCAGCAGTTACCAGGGCCATAACTATGGCTACACCTTC
clone_size: NA; v_call: TRBV11-1; d_call: NA; j_call: TRBJ2-5; cdr3_aa: CASSPAWGNQETQYF; cdr3_nt: TGTGCCAGCAGCCCCGCCTGGGGTAACCAAGAGACCCAGTACTTC
clone_size: NA; v_call: TRBV9; d_call: NA; j_call: TRBJ2-3; cdr3_aa: CASSDRHLQGTDTQYF; cdr3_nt: TGTGCCAGCAGCGATCGACACCTTCAAGGTACAGATACGCAGTATTTT
clone_size: NA; v_call: TRBV18; d_call: NA; j_call: TRBJ2-7; cdr3_aa: CASSPAGSYEQYF; cdr3_nt: TGTGCCAGCTCACCGGCAGGGTCATACGAGCAGTACTTC